Each of the 12 T cell receptor beta chains below was sequenced from the same sample in a study of regulatory dendritic cells for organ transplantation. Sequenced by immunoSEQ multiplex PCR; TCRdb stores in-frame clones only, minus some. This table has around 29,000 clones, 82% appearing once. The sequencing sample was made of naive CD8+ T cells from blood. The sample's subset: CD45RA+ naive T cells. The receptors stem from a human donor in good health.

This chain joins TRBV4-2 and TRBJ2-1, with TRBD1 as a possible D gene (5 bases). The V end lost 0 bases, the J end lost 0 bases, and 9 bases lay between the germline ends. The length of the CDR3 is 16 residues. Germline values: CDR1 LGHNA, CDR2 YNFKEQ. CDR3 nucleotide sequence: TGTGCCAGCAGCCAAGATATAACAGGCTCCTACAATGAGCAGTTCTTC. It encodes CASSQDITGSYNEQFF.

The sample holds a few counts of this clone. The CDR3 is CASSVMGGSEQYF. The CDR3 DNA is TGTGCCAGCAGCGTGATGGGGGGAAGCGAGCAGTACTTC. The chain joins TRBV11-2 to TRBJ2-7; the D gene is possibly TRBD2 (6 bases). The V end lost 5 bases, the J end lost 6 bases, and 14 bases lay between the germline ends. CDR1 and CDR2 (germline): SGHAT, FQNNGV. The CDR3 covers 13 residues.

This clone was recorded only once. CDR3 bases: TGTGCCAGCAGCGTAGCTGCACAGAACACTGAAGCTTTCTTT. The encoded protein is CASSVAAQNTEAFF. The gene calls are TRBV9 and TRBJ1-1; D ambiguous. Germline V gene sequence: CDR1 SGDLS, CDR2 YYNGEE. This CDR3 comprises 14 residues. Trimming stripped 0 bases from V and 1 base from J, with 7 bases between.

This clone was counted once. V and J are TRBV7-2 and TRBJ2-2, with 8 positions matching TRBD1. Germline values: CDR1 SGHTA, CDR2 FQGNSA. This CDR3 spans 18 amino acids. V lost 1 base and J lost 7; bases outside the gene matches: 14. For the CDR3, the DNA is TGTGCCAGCAGCTTAGAGGGCCCAGGGGGCGTGAGTTACGGGGAGCTGTTTTTT. Translation: CASSLEGPGGVSYGELFF.

The J gene is TRBJ1-5, the V gene TRBV7-8; D uncertain. Trimming took off 3 bases at V and 5 bases at J, with 8 bases between the two ends. CDR1 and CDR2 (germline): SGHVS, FQNEAQ. The CDR3 consists of 13 residues. CDR3 sequence: CASSFGGHQPQHF. Here the CDR3 DNA reads TGTGCCAGCAGCTTCGGAGGGCATCAGCCCCAGCATTTT.

The chain couples TRBV7-9 to TRBJ2-2; 10 bases fit TRBD2. Germline V gene lookup returns CDR1 SEHNR and CDR2 FQNEAQ (reference sequence). CDR3 length equals 16 residues. The V gene end was trimmed by 5 bases and the J gene end by 1 base; junction bases not matched to a gene: 4. CDR3 in amino acids: CASSASSGGNTGELFF. CDR3 bases: TGTGCCAGCAGCGCCTCTAGCGGGGGGAACACCGGGGAGCTGTTTTTT. Complete variable domain (other parts from reference TRBV7-9 and TRBJ2-2): DTGVSQNPRHKITKRGQNVTFRCDPISEHNRLYWYRQTLGQGPEFLTYFQNEAQLEKSRLLSDRFSAERPKGSFSTLEIQRTEQGDSAMYLCASSASSGGNTGELFFGEGSRLTVL.

This chain connects TRBV4-1 to TRBJ1-1; possibly TRBD1 for D (5 bases). Germline assignment: CDR1 MGHRA and CDR2 YSYEKL. V was shortened by 3 bases and J by 3 bases, with 17 bases between the two germline ends. This CDR3 has 16 residues. CDR3 sequence reads: CASSHAAQGGDTEAFF. CDR3 DNA sequence: TGCGCCAGCAGCCACGCCGCCCAGGGAGGGGACACTGAAGCTTTCTTT.

The rearrangement joins TRBV5-5 to TRBJ1-6, with a possible D match to TRBD1 (6 bases). Germline assignment: CDR1 SGHKS and CDR2 YYEKEE (reference sequence). V was pared by 1 base and J by 5 bases, with 22 bases between. This CDR3 comprises 19 residues. CDR3 sequence reads: CASSLTGPIPLINNSPLHF. As DNA, the CDR3 is TGTGCCAGCAGCTTGACAGGGCCTATCCCCCTCATCAATAATTCACCCCTCCACTTT.

The J gene is TRBJ1-4, the V gene TRBV10-3, with D tentatively TRBD1 (5 bases). The CDR3 is made up of 14 amino acids. In germline, CDR1 is ENHRY, CDR2 SYGVKD. In nucleotides, the CDR3 is TGTGACTATATTCGGGGGTCAACTAATGAAAAACTGTTTTTT. Translating gives CDYIRGSTNEKLFF.

This chain joins TRBV9 and TRBJ2-2; 10 bases fit TRBD2. V lost 1 base, J lost 1 base, and 4 bases stayed unmatched. Germline CDR1 SGDLS, CDR2 YYNGEE. This CDR3 comprises 17 residues. The DNA for the CDR3 is TGTGCCAGCAGCGTAAGGACTAGCGGACGGAACACCGGGGAGCTGTTTTTT. Its protein is CASSVRTSGRNTGELFF.

The V gene is TRBV6-1, the J gene TRBJ1-6; 10 nucleotides align to TRBD1. J gave up 7 bases and V 4 bases, and 4 bases lay outside the gene matches. This CDR3 has 15 residues. The germline V gene encodes CDR1 MNHNS and CDR2 SASEGT. The CDR3 DNA reads as TGTGCCAGCAGTGTCGGGACAGGGGACAATTCACCCCTCCACTTT. This encodes CASSVGTGDNSPLHF.

The gene calls are TRBV7-9 and TRBJ1-6, with 8 bases identical to TRBD1. Trimming at V came to 6 bases and at J to 8 bases, leaving 0 bases not matched to a gene. The CDR3 is 12 amino acids. The V gene's germline CDR1 is SEHNR and CDR2 FQNEAQ (reference sequence). The CDR3 DNA reads TGTGCCAGCAGGACAGGGGATTCACCCCTCCACTTT. Protein sequence: CASRTGDSPLHF.